At least ten counts were recorded for the clone carrying this T cell receptor (beta chain). Its antigen is unknown. None of the patients had undergone any treatment ahead of thyroid surgery. The record originates from a study of metastatic and nonmetastatic thyroid tumors. Overall study context: Across blood and tumor or nodule tissue, repertoires from malignant and benign thyroid patients were compared with one another.

Authors' data handling: Clinicopathological groups supplied CDR3 differences that were used to build a distant-metastasis classifier for papillary thyroid cancer. With MiXCR, TCRdb called clones anew from the PCR reads. Clone size and V and J calls follow TCRdb, not the original study. The profile shows fewer than 40,000 clones, about 17% of them singletons. V was cut by 0 bases and J by 6 bases, with 9 bases left in between. Germline V CDR1 and CDR2: LGHDT, YNNKEL (reference sequence). There are 13 residues in the CDR3. Broader study findings: Reports indicated that malignant thyroid tumors showed significantly higher TCR beta diversity than benign nodules did, in blood and tumor.

This TCR was sampled from a female donor with papillary thyroid cancer or a benign thyroid nodule (not recorded which). Some clones in this sample may be carry-over from other donors' samples. The chain recombines TRBV3-1 with TRBJ2-7; D unresolved. Sequencing was carried out using blood. The CDR3 DNA is TGTGCCAGCAGCCAAGAGGGTAGTCGCGAGCAGTACTTC. It yields the protein CASSQEGSREQYF.